A selection of T cell receptor beta chains follows, all from one sample in a study of blood T cell repertoires in COVID-19. Repertoires were generated with immunoSEQ multiplex PCR, while TCRdb's copy carries only in-frame clones and drops some. The sample comprises fewer than 150,000 clones, less than 85% of which are singletons, and around 0.9% rests with the top ten. The specimen sequenced was peripheral blood. These receptors all stem from a human donor with acute or convalescent COVID-19. The donor label of this sample is uncertain. The CDR3 runs from the conserved cysteine through the conserved F or W. Each record gives: D gene, clone size, V gene, J gene, CDR3 protein, CDR3 DNA. The D gene is left open where the match is weak. Expanded clones get a size class; other rows say once, few or many, or leave the size out.

TRBD1	NA	TRBV3-1/TRBV3-2	TRBJ2-7	CASSQWTGGLGEQYF	TGTGCCAGCAGCCAATGGACAGGAGGTCTAGGCGAGCAGTACTTC
NA	NA	TRBV25-1	TRBJ2-1	CASSVLYRQFF	TGTGCCAGCAGTGTCCTTTATAGGCAGTTCTTC
NA	NA	TRBV5-4	TRBJ2-1	CASSSGGYNEQFF	TGTGCCAGCAGCTCCGGGGGTTACAATGAGCAGTTCTTC
TRBD2	NA	TRBV7-2	TRBJ2-5	CASSWGGNRLMETQYF	TGTGCCAGCAGCTGGGGGGGGAACCGATTAATGGAGACCCAGTACTTC
TRBD1	few	TRBV6-1	TRBJ1-1	CASSEIRRGGQNQEAFF	TGTGCCAGCAGTGAAATTCGAAGAGGGGGACAGAACCAAGAAGCTTTCTTT
TRBD1	NA	TRBV6-5	TRBJ2-3	CASSYTGAGTDTQYF	TGTGCCAGCAGTTATACAGGGGCTGGCACAGATACGCAGTATTTT
NA	few	TRBV7-3	TRBJ2-5	CASSHMRGQGLRETQYF	TGTGCCAGCAGTCACATGCGGGGTCAAGGGCTTCGGGAGACCCAGTACTTC
TRBD1	NA	TRBV27	TRBJ1-2	CASSLYGTGGSWGYTF	TGTGCCAGCAGTTTATATGGGACAGGGGGCTCATGGGGCTACACCTTC
NA	few	TRBV27	TRBJ1-2	CASSRGQPNYGYTF	TGTGCCAGCAGCAGAGGACAGCCCAACTATGGCTACACCTTC
NA	NA	TRBV7-6	TRBJ2-3	CASSPQGRTDTQYF	TGTGCCAGCAGCCCCCAGGGGCGAACAGATACGCAGTATTTT
NA	NA	TRBV5-1	TRBJ2-6	CASQTAPGSGANVLTF	TGCGCCAGCCAAACCGCTCCCGGCTCTGGGGCCAACGTCCTGACTTTC
NA	few	TRBV5-8	TRBJ2-5	CASSWGTIKGPQETQYF	TGTGCCAGCAGCTGGGGTACCATCAAGGGGCCCCAAGAGACCCAGTACTTC
TRBD2	few	TRBV7-9	TRBJ2-7	CASTRLGGGYEQYF	TGTGCCAGCACCCGATTGGGGGGGGGCTACGAGCAGTACTTC
TRBD1	NA	TRBV5-1	TRBJ1-4	CASSGTGAVGEKLFF	TGCGCCAGCAGCGGGACAGGGGCTGTCGGTGAAAAACTGTTTTTT
TRBD2	NA	TRBV2	TRBJ2-1	CASTGATSGGRGEQFF	TGTGCCAGCACCGGAGCTACTAGCGGGGGCAGAGGTGAGCAGTTCTTC
TRBD1	NA	TRBV5-1	TRBJ1-1	CASSIQGAHTEAFF	TGCGCCAGCAGCATCCAGGGGGCGCACACTGAAGCTTTCTTT